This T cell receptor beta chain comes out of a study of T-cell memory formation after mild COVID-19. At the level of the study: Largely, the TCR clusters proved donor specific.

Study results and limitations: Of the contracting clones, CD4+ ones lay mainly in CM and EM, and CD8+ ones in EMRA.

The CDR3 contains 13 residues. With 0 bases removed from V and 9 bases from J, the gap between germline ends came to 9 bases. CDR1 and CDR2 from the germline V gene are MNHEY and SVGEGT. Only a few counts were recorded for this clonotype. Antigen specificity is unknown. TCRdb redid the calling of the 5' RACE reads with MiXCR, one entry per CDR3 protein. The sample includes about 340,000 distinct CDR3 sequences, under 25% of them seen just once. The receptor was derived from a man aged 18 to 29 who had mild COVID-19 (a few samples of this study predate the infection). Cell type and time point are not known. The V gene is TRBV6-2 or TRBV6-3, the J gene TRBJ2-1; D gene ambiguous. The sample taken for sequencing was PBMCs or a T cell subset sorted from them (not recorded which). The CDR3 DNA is TGTGCCAGCAGTTACTCCGGTTGGGGTGAGCAGTTCTTC. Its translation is CASSYSGWGEQFF.